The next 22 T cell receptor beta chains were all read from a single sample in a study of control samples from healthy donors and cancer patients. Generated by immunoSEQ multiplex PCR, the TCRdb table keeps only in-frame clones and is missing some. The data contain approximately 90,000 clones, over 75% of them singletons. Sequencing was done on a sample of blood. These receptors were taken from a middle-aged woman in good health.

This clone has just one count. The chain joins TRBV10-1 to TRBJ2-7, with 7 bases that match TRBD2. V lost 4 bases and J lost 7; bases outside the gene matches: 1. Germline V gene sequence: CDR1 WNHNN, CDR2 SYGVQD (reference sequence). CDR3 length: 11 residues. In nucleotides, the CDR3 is TGCGCCAGCAGTGCAGCGGGGGAGCAGTACTTC. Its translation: CASSAAGEQYF.

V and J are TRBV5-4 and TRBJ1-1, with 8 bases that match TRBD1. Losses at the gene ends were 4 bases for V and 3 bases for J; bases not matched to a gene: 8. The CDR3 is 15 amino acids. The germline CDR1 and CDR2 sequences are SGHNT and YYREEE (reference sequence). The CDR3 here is CASSPRTGRDTEAFF. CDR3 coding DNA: TGTGCCAGCAGCCCCAGGACAGGGAGGGACACTGAAGCTTTCTTT.

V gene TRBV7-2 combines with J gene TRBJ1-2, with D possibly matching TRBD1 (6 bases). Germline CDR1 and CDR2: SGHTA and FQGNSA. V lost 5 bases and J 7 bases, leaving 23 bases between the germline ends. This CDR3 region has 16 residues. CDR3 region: CASSDGQRGGLGGYTF. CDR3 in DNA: TGTGCCAGCAGCGATGGACAGAGGGGGGGATTAGGTGGCTACACCTTC.

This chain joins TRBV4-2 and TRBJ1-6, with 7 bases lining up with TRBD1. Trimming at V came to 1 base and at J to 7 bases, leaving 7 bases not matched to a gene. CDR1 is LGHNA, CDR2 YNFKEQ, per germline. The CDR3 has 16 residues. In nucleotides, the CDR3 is TGTGCCAGCAGCCAAGGCCGACAGGGACCAAATTCACCCCTCCACTTT. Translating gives CASSQGRQGPNSPLHF.

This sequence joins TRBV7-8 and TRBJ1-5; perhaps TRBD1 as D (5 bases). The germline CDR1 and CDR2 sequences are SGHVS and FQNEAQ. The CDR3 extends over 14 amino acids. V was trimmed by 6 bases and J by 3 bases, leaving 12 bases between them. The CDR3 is CASSSGLYNQPQHF. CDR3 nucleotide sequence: TGTGCCAGCAGTTCAGGGTTGTACAATCAGCCCCAGCATTTT.

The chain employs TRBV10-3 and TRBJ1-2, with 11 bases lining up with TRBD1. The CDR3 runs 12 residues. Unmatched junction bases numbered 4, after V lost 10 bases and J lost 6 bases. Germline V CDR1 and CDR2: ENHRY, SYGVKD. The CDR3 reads CANWDRGNGYTF. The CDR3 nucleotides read TGTGCCAACTGGGACAGGGGGAATGGCTACACCTTC.

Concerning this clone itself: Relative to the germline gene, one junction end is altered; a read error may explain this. CDR3 nucleotides: TGCAGCGCCTCCCACAATGAGCAGTTCTTC. Protein: CSASHNEQFF. V is TRBV29-1 and J is TRBJ2-1; D uncertain. Germline loops: CDR1 SQVTM, CDR2 ANQGSEA. The CDR3 sequence is 10 residues long.

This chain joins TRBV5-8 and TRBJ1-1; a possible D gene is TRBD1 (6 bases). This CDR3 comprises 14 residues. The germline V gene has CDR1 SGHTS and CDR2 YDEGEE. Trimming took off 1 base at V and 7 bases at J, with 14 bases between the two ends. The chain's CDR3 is CASSLLVGRGEAFF. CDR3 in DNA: TGTGCCAGCAGCTTGTTAGTGGGCAGGGGTGAAGCTTTCTTT.

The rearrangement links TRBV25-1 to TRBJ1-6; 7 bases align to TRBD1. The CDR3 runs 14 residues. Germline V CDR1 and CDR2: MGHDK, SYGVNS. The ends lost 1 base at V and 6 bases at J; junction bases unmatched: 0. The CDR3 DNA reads TGTGCCAGCAGTGAATGGGACAGTAATTCACCCCTCCACTTT. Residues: CASSEWDSNSPLHF.

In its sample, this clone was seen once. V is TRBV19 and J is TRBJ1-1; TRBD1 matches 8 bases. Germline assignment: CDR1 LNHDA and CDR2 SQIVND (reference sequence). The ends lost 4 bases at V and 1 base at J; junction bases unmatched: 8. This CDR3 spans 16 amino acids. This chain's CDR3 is CASSTGTGFWNTEAFF. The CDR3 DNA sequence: TGTGCCAGTAGTACCGGGACAGGTTTTTGGAACACTGAAGCTTTCTTT.

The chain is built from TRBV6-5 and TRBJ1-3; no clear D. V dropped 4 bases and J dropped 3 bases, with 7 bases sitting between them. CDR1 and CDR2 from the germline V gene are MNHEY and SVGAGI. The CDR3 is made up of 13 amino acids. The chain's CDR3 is CASSSGFGNTIYF. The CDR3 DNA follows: TGTGCCAGCAGTTCCGGGTTTGGAAACACCATATATTTT.

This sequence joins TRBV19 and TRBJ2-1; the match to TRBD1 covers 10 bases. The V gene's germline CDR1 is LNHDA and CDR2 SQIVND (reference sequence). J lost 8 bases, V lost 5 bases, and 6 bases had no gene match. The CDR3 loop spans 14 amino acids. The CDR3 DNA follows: TGTGCCAGTAGTCAGGGACAGGGGATGTATGAGCAGTTCTTC. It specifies CASSQGQGMYEQFF. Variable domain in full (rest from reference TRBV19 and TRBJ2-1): DGGITQSPKYLFRKEGQNVTLSCEQNLNHDAMYWYRQDPGQGLRLIYYSQIVNDFQKGDIAEGYSVSREKKESFPLTVTSAQKNPTAFYLCASSQGQGMYEQFFGPGTRLTVL.

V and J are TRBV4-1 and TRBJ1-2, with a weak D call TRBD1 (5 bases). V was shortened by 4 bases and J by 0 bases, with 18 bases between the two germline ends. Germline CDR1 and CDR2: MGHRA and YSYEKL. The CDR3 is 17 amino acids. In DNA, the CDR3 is TGCGCCAGCAGCCTTTCCGGGGGGACGAACTCTAACTATGGCTACACCTTC. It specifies CASSLSGGTNSNYGYTF.

This chain's CDR3 is CATSRGRQGSTDTQYF. CDR3 in DNA: TGTGCCACCAGCAGAGGAAGACAGGGGAGCACAGATACGCAGTATTTT. This sequence joins TRBV15 and TRBJ2-3, with 8 bases identical to TRBD1. CDR1 is LNHNV, CDR2 YYDKDF, per germline (reference sequence). V gave up 1 base and J gave up 0 bases; unmatched junction bases: 3. The CDR3 contains 16 residues.

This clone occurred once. The CDR3, as DNA: TGTGCCAGCAGTTTAAGTCGGGACAGCTTGCAGTATTTT. It encodes CASSLSRDSLQYF. The gene calls are TRBV27 and TRBJ2-3, with 7 bases identical to TRBD1. From germline, CDR1 is MNHEY and CDR2 SMNVEV (reference sequence). The CDR3 loop spans 13 amino acids. The trim removed 2 bases at V and 11 bases at J, leaving 7 bases unmatched.

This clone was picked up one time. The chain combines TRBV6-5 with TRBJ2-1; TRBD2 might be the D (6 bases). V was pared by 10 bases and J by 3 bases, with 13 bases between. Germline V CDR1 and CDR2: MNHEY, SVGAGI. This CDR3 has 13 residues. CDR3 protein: CATRTIGYNEQFF. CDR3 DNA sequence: TGTGCCACCAGGACTATCGGCTACAATGAGCAGTTCTTC.

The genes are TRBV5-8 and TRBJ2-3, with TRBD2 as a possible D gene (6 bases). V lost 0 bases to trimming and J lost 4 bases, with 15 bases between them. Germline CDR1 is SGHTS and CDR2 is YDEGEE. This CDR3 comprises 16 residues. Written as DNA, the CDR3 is TGTGCCAGCAGCTTGGGCGGGACGACGGTGGCAGATACGCAGTATTTT. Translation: CASSLGGTTVADTQYF.

CDR3 loop: CASSLAIPGPRDGRAFF. In DNA, the CDR3 is TGTGCCAGCAGCTTAGCCATTCCCGGACCCCGGGACGGACGAGCTTTCTTT. V gene TRBV7-9 combines with J gene TRBJ1-1; D is possibly TRBD1 (5 bases). The V end was cut by 0 bases, the J end by 10 bases, with 24 bases between. This CDR3 contains 17 residues. Germline CDR1 reads SEHNR; CDR2 reads FQNEAQ (reference sequence).

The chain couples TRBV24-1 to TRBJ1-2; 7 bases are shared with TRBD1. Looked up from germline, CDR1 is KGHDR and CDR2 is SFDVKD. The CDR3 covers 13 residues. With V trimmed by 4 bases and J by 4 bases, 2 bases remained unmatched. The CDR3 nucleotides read TGTGCCACCAGTGAACCAGGGGGCTATGGCTACACCTTC. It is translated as CATSEPGGYGYTF.

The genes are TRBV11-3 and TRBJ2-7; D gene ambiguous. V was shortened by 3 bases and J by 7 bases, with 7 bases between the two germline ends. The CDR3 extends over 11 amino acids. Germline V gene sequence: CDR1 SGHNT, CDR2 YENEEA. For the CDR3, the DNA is TGTGCCAGCAGCTTTTCCAGGGAGCAGTACTTC. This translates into CASSFSREQYF.

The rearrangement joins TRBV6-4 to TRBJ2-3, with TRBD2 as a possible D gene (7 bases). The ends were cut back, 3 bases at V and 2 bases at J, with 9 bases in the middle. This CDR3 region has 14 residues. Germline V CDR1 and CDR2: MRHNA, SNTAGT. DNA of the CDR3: TGTGCCAGCAGTGAAGGGGGGGCCACAGATACGCAGTATTTT. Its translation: CASSEGGATDTQYF.

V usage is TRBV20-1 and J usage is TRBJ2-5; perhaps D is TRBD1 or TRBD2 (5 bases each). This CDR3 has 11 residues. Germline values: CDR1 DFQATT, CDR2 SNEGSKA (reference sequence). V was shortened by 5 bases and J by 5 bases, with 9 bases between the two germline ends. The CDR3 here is CSADWGETQYF. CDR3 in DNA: TGCAGTGCTGACTGGGGGGAGACCCAGTACTTC.